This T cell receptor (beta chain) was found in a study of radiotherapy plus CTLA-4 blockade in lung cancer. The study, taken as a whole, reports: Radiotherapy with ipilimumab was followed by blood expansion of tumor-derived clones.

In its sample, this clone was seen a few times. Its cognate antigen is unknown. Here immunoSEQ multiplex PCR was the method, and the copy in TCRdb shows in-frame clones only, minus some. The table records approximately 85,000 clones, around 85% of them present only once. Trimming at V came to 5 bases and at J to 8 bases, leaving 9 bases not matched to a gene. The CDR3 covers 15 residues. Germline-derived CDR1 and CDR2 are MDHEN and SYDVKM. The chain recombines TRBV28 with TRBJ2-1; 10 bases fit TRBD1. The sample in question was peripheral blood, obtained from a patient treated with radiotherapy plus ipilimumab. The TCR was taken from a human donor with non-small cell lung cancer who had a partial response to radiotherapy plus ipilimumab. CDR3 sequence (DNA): TGTGCCAGCAGTCGCCCGGGACAGGGGTTGGATGAGCAGTTCTTC. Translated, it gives CASSRPGQGLDEQFF.